This note documents a single T cell receptor beta chain sequence. The data were taken from a study of T cell changes during pregnancy in multiple sclerosis. Trimming took 6 bases from V and 0 from J, leaving 5 bases between them. CDR1 is MNHEY, CDR2 SVGAGI, per germline. This CDR3 region has 12 residues. TCRdb's table, derived via immunoSEQ multiplex PCR, lists solely in-frame clones and lacks some. Found here are some 40,000 clones, more than 70% of them singletons; the top ten hold 3.5% to 5%. The receptor was isolated from a female donor with multiple sclerosis, enrolled in a pregnancy study. The rearrangement uses TRBV6-5 and TRBJ1-1; D is ambiguous. The material was CD8+ T cells from peripheral blood mononuclear cells, obtained in the first trimester of pregnancy. The chain's CDR3 is CASRQMNTEAFF. The CDR3 nucleotides are TGTGCCAGCAGACAAATGAACACTGAAGCTTTCTTT.